This T cell receptor (beta chain) comes out of a study of CD8+CD57+ T cells in acquired aplastic anemia. Across the whole study: The mean DNA yield obtained from sorted CD4+ and CD8+ cells came to 3 to 3.5 ug. There were about 10.8 million reads, on average, for CD4+ cells from healthy donors.

The V and J ends lost 3 bases and 2 bases, in that order; junction bases with no gene match: 1. The CDR3 has 14 amino acids. Germline assignment: CDR1 LNHNV and CDR2 YYDKDF (reference sequence). Within the sample, this clonotype is medium-sized. The antigen is unknown. Findings and caveats of the study: Patients and controls had in common approximately 28 CD8+ CDR3 sequences. Patients and controls were not found to differ significantly in CD8+ Simpson's diversity.

Genomic DNA templated the TCR beta VDJ and CDR3 profiling. One entry per CDR3 protein results from TCRdb running MiXCR on the reads. The repertoire holds some 200,000 distinct CDR3 sequences, with over 60% as singletons. This clonotype was sampled from a human donor in good health. Sequencing used sorted CD4+, CD8+, or CD8+CD57+ T cells (not recorded which) from PBMCs. The rearrangement links TRBV15 to TRBJ2-3; 8 nucleotides line up with TRBD2. The chain's CDR3 is CATSSGGDTDTQYF. CDR3 in DNA: TGTGCCACCAGCAGCGGGGGGGACACAGATACGCAGTATTTT.